Each of the 15 T cell receptor beta chains below was sequenced from the same sample in a study of cytotoxic CD8 clonotypes in ibrutinib-treated CLL. Only in-frame clones appear in the TCRdb table, and some are missing; sequencing was by immunoSEQ multiplex PCR. The sample shows more than 200,000 clones, around three quarters of them seen only once. The sequencing used PBMCs, collected after 24 months of ibrutinib treatment. Source of these receptors: a human donor with chronic lymphocytic leukemia.

V gene TRBV9 combines with J gene TRBJ2-5, with D possibly matching TRBD1 (6 bases). TRBJ2-7 explains the end of the DNA better; the J call may be wrong. The CDR3 totals 14 residues. The germline CDR1 and CDR2 sequences are SGDLS and YYNGEE. The CDR3 loop is CASSVEAGAYEQYF. CDR3 DNA sequence: TGTGCCAGCAGCGTAGAAGCAGGGGCGTACGAGCAGTACTTC.

Only a few counts were recorded for this clone. The J gene is TRBJ2-1, the V gene TRBV5-1, with D possibly TRBD2 on 6 matching bases. This CDR3 has 15 amino acids. Trimming took off 4 bases at V and 0 bases at J, with 11 bases between the two ends. Germline-derived CDR1 and CDR2 are SGHRS and YFSETQ. The CDR3: CASSRDSLSYNEQFF. The CDR3 region has the DNA TGCGCCAGCAGCCGGGACTCTCTCTCCTACAATGAGCAGTTCTTC. The whole variable domain, remainder taken from reference TRBV5-1 and TRBJ2-1, is KAGVTQTPRYLIKTRGQQVTLSCSPISGHRSVSWYQQTPGQGLQFLFEYFSETQRNKGNFPGRFSGRQFSNSRSEMNVSTLELGDSALYLCASSRDSLSYNEQFFGPGTRLTVL.

The chain links TRBV15 to TRBJ2-3; 11 bases fit TRBD2. Germline lookup yields CDR1 LNHNV and CDR2 YYDKDF (reference sequence). The CDR3 sequence is 15 residues long. V gave up 4 bases and J gave up 5 bases; unmatched junction bases: 5. CDR3 DNA: TGTGCCACCAGCACAGCTAGCGGGAGGTTAGATACGCAGTATTTT. Its translation is CATSTASGRLDTQYF.

The chain couples TRBV7-2 to TRBJ2-1, with D maybe TRBD1 (6 bases). Germline V gene sequence: CDR1 SGHTA, CDR2 FQGNSA. V lost 7 bases, J lost 4 bases, and 14 bases lay in between. The CDR3 consists of 14 residues. This CDR3 reads CASTSMDSYNEQFF. The CDR3 region has the DNA TGTGCCAGCACTTCCATGGACAGTTACAATGAGCAGTTCTTC.

The V gene is TRBV11-3, the J gene TRBJ2-5, with a tentative D call TRBD2 (6 bases). This CDR3 spans 14 amino acids. Trimming took 5 bases from V and 2 from J, leaving 12 bases between them. Germline V gene data show CDR1 as SGHNT and CDR2 as YENEEA. The CDR3 DNA reads as TGTGCCAGCAGCCCAGCGGGTACTCAAGAGACCCAGTACTTC. Translating gives CASSPAGTQETQYF. The full variable domain, its missing parts supplied by reference TRBV11-3 and TRBJ2-5, is EAGVVQSPRYKIIEKKQPVAFWCNPISGHNTLYWYLQNLGQGPELLIRYENEEAVDDSQLPKDRFSAERLKGVDSTLKIQPAELGDSAVYLCASSPAGTQETQYFGPGTRLLVL.

This clone came up a few times. The J gene is TRBJ2-1, the V gene TRBV27; D is uncertain. CDR1 is MNHEY, CDR2 SMNVEV, per germline (reference sequence). V was clipped by 0 bases and J by 7 bases, with 4 bases between them. The length of the CDR3 is 12 residues. This CDR3 reads CASSLSANEQFF. The CDR3 region has the DNA TGTGCCAGCAGTTTATCGGCGAATGAGCAGTTCTTC.

The chain recombines TRBV12-2 with TRBJ1-2. TRBV12-2 is an annotated pseudogene. CDR3 size: 21 residues. CDR3 loop: CASRLAGQWDAEPISNYGYTF. CDR3 coding DNA: TGTGCAAGTCGCCTCGCGGGGCAGTGGGATGCTGAACCCATTTCTAACTATGGCTACACCTTC.

The chain is built from TRBV28 and TRBJ1-1; 7 bases align to TRBD1. Germline V gene data show CDR1 as MDHEN and CDR2 as SYDVKM. This CDR3 has 16 amino acids. J lost 2 bases, V lost 2 bases, and 8 bases had no gene match. The CDR3 DNA is TGTGCCAGCAGTTTACCTTTAGACAGGGTCAACACTGAAGCTTTCTTT. Its translation: CASSLPLDRVNTEAFF.

The V and J genes are TRBV19 and TRBJ1-2; D is undetermined. Germline values: CDR1 LNHDA, CDR2 SQIVND (reference sequence). The CDR3 is 13 amino acids. Trimming cost V 4 bases and J 5 bases, with 11 bases left between them. CDR3 nucleotide sequence: TGTGCCAGTAGTACTACAGACCCATATGGCTACACCTTC. This translates into CASSTTDPYGYTF.

The table lists this clone with a few counts. This rearrangement joins TRBV28 to TRBJ1-5; tentatively, D is TRBD1 (6 bases). V was trimmed by 5 bases and J by 5 bases, leaving 10 bases between them. Per germline, CDR1 MDHEN and CDR2 SYDVKM. This CDR3 is built from 13 residues. For the CDR3, the DNA is TGTGCCAGCAGTCGACAGGTAGATCAGCCCCAGCATTTT. This encodes CASSRQVDQPQHF.

About this clone: The identical CDR3 is also encoded by other nucleotide sequences in the sample. The V call is TRBV9, the J call TRBJ2-3; D not resolved. V lost 2 bases to trimming and J lost 0 bases, with 7 bases between them. The CDR3 covers 14 residues. Germline V CDR1 and CDR2: SGDLS, YYNGEE. The chain's CDR3 is CASSVSGSTDTQYF. The CDR3 DNA reads TGTGCCAGCAGCGTTTCCGGGAGCACAGATACGCAGTATTTT.

This chain uses TRBV30 with TRBJ1-2; D might be TRBD1 (5 bases). The CDR3 spans 13 residues. V lost 5 bases and J 4 bases, leaving 14 bases between the germline ends. Germline lookup yields CDR1 GTSNPN and CDR2 SVGIG (reference sequence). This CDR3 reads CAWSGTVVYGYTF. The CDR3 nucleotides read TGTGCCTGGTCAGGGACGGTGGTCTATGGCTACACCTTC.

This clone came up once. The chain carries TRBV7-3 and TRBJ2-3, with 8 nucleotides matching TRBD2. The CDR3 spans 13 residues. The V and J ends lost 2 bases and 5 bases, in that order; junction bases with no gene match: 0. Per the germline V gene, CDR1 is SGHTA and CDR2 is FQGTGA. CDR3 nucleotides: TGTGCCAGCAGCTTACTAGCGGGAGATACGCAGTATTTT. This encodes CASSLLAGDTQYF.

The V gene is TRBV19, the J gene TRBJ1-2; D is uncertain. V was pared by 5 bases and J by 7 bases, with 8 bases between. Germline CDR1 LNHDA, CDR2 SQIVND (reference sequence). This CDR3 region has 11 residues. The CDR3, as DNA: TGTGCCAGTAGTGCGGTACTTGGCTACACCTTC. It codes for CASSAVLGYTF. The whole variable domain, filled in from reference TRBV19 and TRBJ1-2, reads DGGITQSPKYLFRKEGQNVTLSCEQNLNHDAMYWYRQDPGQGLRLIYYSQIVNDFQKGDIAEGYSVSREKKESFPLTVTSAQKNPTAFYLCASSAVLGYTFGSGTRLTVV.

This chain joins TRBV27 and TRBJ1-4, with 7 bases aligning to TRBD1. V was pared by 3 bases and J by 4 bases, with 5 bases of the junction left unmatched. The CDR3 extends over 15 amino acids. CDR1 MNHEY and CDR2 SMNVEV come from the germline V gene (reference sequence). This CDR3 reads CASSLQGQLNEKLFF. The CDR3 coding sequence is TGTGCCAGCAGTTTGCAGGGACAGCTTAATGAAAAACTGTTTTTT.